This T cell receptor beta chain was identified during a study of metastatic and nonmetastatic thyroid tumors. At the level of the study: Repertoires from malignant and benign thyroid patients were compared across blood and tumor or nodule tissue.

Regarding the study as a whole: Reports indicated that malignant thyroid tumors showed significantly higher TCR beta diversity than benign nodules did, in blood and tumor.

Original processing notes: Clinicopathological groups supplied CDR3 differences that were used to build a distant-metastasis classifier for papillary thyroid cancer. TCRdb re-called the PCR reads with MiXCR. These V and J calls derive from TCRdb rather than the authors' analysis. The sample has approximately 12,000 clones; 27% are singletons. The germline V gene has CDR1 DFQATT and CDR2 SNEGSKA (reference sequence). This CDR3 is 13 amino acids long. V lost 6 bases and J 3 bases, leaving 15 bases between the germline ends. As for this clone: Its antigen is undetermined.

All patients were untreated before thyroid surgery. The rearrangement joins TRBV20-1 to TRBJ2-7; D is ambiguous. The origin of this receptor is a female donor with papillary thyroid cancer or a benign thyroid nodule (not recorded which). Some clones in this sample may be carry-over from other donors' samples. The sample taken for sequencing was tumor tissue. The CDR3 sequence is CSAIKMTGYEQYF. The CDR3 DNA sequence: TGCAGTGCCATCAAGATGACGGGCTACGAGCAGTACTTC.